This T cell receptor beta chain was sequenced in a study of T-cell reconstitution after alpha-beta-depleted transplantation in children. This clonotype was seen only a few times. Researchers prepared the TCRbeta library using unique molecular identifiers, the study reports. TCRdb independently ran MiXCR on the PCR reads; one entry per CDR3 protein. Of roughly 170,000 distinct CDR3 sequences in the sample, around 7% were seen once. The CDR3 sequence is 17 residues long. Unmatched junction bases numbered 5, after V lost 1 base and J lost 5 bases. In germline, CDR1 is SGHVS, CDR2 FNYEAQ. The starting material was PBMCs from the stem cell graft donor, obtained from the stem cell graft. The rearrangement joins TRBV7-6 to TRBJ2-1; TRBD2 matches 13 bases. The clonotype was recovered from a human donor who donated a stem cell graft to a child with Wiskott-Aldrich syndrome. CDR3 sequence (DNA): TGTGCCAGCAGCTTAGGGACTAGCGGGAGTATCCACAATGAGCAGTTCTTC. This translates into CASSLGTSGSIHNEQFF. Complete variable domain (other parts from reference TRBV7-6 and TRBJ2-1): GAGVSQSPRYKVTKRGQDVALRCDPISGHVSLYWYRQALGQGPEFLTYFNYEAQQDKSGLPNDRFSAERPEGSISTLTIQRTEQRDSAMYRCASSLGTSGSIHNEQFFGPGTRLTVL.